The sequence of this TCR beta chain was determined in a study of shared clonotypes between healthy human individuals (dated by TCRdb to about 2020). Broadly, across the study: A few men and two women, aged 18 to 49 years, made up the cohort. Between about 0.94 and 8.9 billion PBMCs per donor were obtained by leukapheresis. For each donor, CD4 naive and CD4 memory were each given three plates, CD8 naive was given two plates, and CD8 memory was given one plate. To increase sequencing depth and limit assay-specific biases, different laboratories used diverse techniques to prepare libraries and sequence TCR repertoires. To estimate repertoire size and how much clonotypes are shared between individuals, the study performed deep sequencing of blood TCR repertoires from a few healthy adults. Here is what the overall study found, with its caveats: Pairwise subsampling led to the expectation that sequencing depth would affect the degree of clonotype sharing among donors. Only blood was sampled, and tissue TCR repertoires likely differ from those in blood. The small number of donors limited the genetic and exposure-history diversity represented. Even with the large sequencing depth, rarefaction of the sorted-subset datasets indicated that sequencing was incomplete. Roughly 5% of naive CD4, 3.5% of naive CD8, around 2.3% of memory CD4, and over 0.35% of memory CD8 clonotypes were shared across a few donors. Naive subsets generally had larger estimated clonotype richness than memory subsets did. Clonotypes shared by all four sorted-subset donors showed higher generation probabilities than non-shared clonotypes.

Trimming costs V 5 bases and J 0 bases, and their ends lie 10 bases apart. CDR1 and CDR2, per the germline V gene, are ENHRY and SYGVKD. The CDR3, cysteine through phenylalanine, is 14 amino acids long. The DNA shown is the 42-base CDR3, in frame from base 1. Using the deep immunoSEQ assay, TCR CDR3 regions were amplified from genomic DNA by multiplex PCR. For each cell subset, the extracted genomic DNA was distributed evenly across all wells of several immunoSEQ 96-well plates, and each plate served as one replicate. For sorted subsets, around 200 ng genomic DNA, equal to tens of thousands of T cell genomes, was loaded into each replicate PCR. Purified libraries were quantified with a Qubit 3.0 fluorometer, sized on a Bioanalyzer 2100, and re-quantified with the KAPA Library Quantification kit. A separate single-read 150-cycle Illumina NextSeq 550 flow cell was used to sequence each immunoSEQ 96-well plate. In the paper's pipeline: The immunoSEQ output contained only junctional sequences without quality scores, so filtering could not match that applied to full-length reads. Sequences were annotated with PyIR, a Python wrapper for IgBLAST v1.9, using IMGT germline references to assign V/J genes and CDR3. Any read was removed if the V/J assignment was weak (E-value above 1e-6), the CDR3 was missing, or the read contained stop codons, out-of-frame junctions, or ambiguous translated residues. V3J clonotypes were defined by identical inferred V gene, J gene, and CDR3 amino acid sequence. Percentage overlap between repertoires was computed as shared unique clonotypes divided by the size of the smaller repertoire. Repertoire richness was assessed with RTK rarefaction, the Chao1 estimator, and Recon v2.1 estimates of unobserved clonotypes. OLGA was used to compute generation probabilities for all TCRbeta clonotypes that the gDNA method yielded from a few donors. TCRdb obtained this table from immuneACCESS and retained in-frame rearrangements with V and J assigned. These tables miss some clones; where compared with another copy, unresolved V genes account for less than half of the shortfall, and the remainder is unexplained. V and J calls and clone size are as listed in that table; D and trimming were resolved from the DNA. The sample table lists around 1.6 million clones, around 98% of them with a count of one. The ten largest clones represent about 0.4% of the sample.

The donors were healthy, HIV-negative adults with no recently reported acute infections or vaccinations. Only Caucasian adults living in Nashville, Tennessee, USA were represented among the donors. CD4+ T cells were enriched by magnetic negative selection, after which naive cells were positively selected on CD45RA and the negative fraction was taken as the memory subset. Blood was obtained by leukapheresis, after which PBMCs were separated by Ficoll-Histopaque density gradient centrifugation and cryopreserved in liquid nitrogen vapor phase. Purity and quantity of every magnetically sorted T cell population were checked by analytical flow cytometry. Each sorted fraction had its genomic DNA isolated and then quantified by UV absorbance on a Nanodrop 2000c. Of note for this clone: The clone's antigen remains unknown. No base quality values were provided; no much bigger clone lies one nucleotide off.

Sequencing was carried out using naive CD4+ T cells sorted from blood. Reading the label with the study, this specimen's cell subset or site is: CD45RA+ positively selected. The source is a man aged 25-40 years in good health. The rearranged segments are TRBV10-3 and TRBJ2-5, with the D segment identity uncertain. For the CDR3, the sequence is CAISRTTYQETQYF. The sequenced DNA is TGTGCCATCAGTCGGACGACGTACCAAGAGACCCAGTACTTC.